Following are 28 T cell receptor beta chains from one sample sequenced in a study of blood T cell repertoires in COVID-19 (dated by TCRdb to the early 2020s). Library generation was performed with the immunoSEQ multiplex PCR assay. TCRdb limited this immuneACCESS table to in-frame rearrangements with V and J called. A share of clones is missing; checked studies link under half to unresolved V genes, and the rest is unexplained. A total of 200,000 to 250,000 clones appear in this sample, roughly 80% of them only once. The ten largest clones represent 6% to 9.5% of the sample. The sequencing input was peripheral blood. The receptors were sampled from a woman between 50 and 59 years old with acute or convalescent COVID-19.

The chain recombines TRBV2 with TRBJ1-5; 7 bases fit TRBD1. V dropped 6 bases and J dropped 1; count of bases not matched to a gene: 9. Germline CDR1 SNHLY, CDR2 FYNNEI. CDR3 length equals 16 residues. Written as DNA, the CDR3 is TGTGCCAGCAGGGAACAGGGGAGCACAAGCAATCAGCCCCAGCATTTT. Translating gives CASREQGSTSNQPQHF.

CDR3 region: CASSWGSSGRHNEQFF. CDR3 bases: TGTGCCAGCAGCTGGGGGTCTAGCGGGAGACACAATGAGCAGTTCTTC. The chain links TRBV11-2 to TRBJ2-1; 10 bases agree with TRBD2. CDR3 length equals 16 residues. Germline V gene data show CDR1 as SGHAT and CDR2 as FQNNGV. V was clipped by 4 bases and J by 5 bases; unmatched bases: 8.

The CDR3 bases are TGTGCCAGCAGTGCCCATCCAGGGGGCGCGAACACCGGGGAGCTGTTTTTT. The encoded protein is CASSAHPGGANTGELFF. V gene TRBV2 combines with J gene TRBJ2-2; TRBD1 agrees at 8 bases. The CDR3 consists of 17 residues. Per germline, CDR1 SNHLY and CDR2 FYNNEI. V lost 4 bases and J lost 0; bases outside the gene matches: 7.

The chain joins TRBV19 to TRBJ1-2, with 9 bases identical to TRBD1. The V gene's germline CDR1 is LNHDA and CDR2 SQIVND (reference sequence). V was clipped by 5 bases and J by 5 bases; unmatched bases: 12. The CDR3 has 16 residues. The CDR3 DNA reads as TGTGCCAGTAGTTTACAACCGGGACAGGGAACTTATGGCTACACCTTC. Translated: CASSLQPGQGTYGYTF.

The chain has TRBV30 and TRBJ1-6; D is perhaps TRBD1 (5 bases). Looked up from germline, CDR1 is GTSNPN and CDR2 is SVGIG (reference sequence). Trimming took 5 bases from V and 5 from J, leaving 19 bases between them. The CDR3 length is 16 residues. The CDR3: CAWASPEGLHNSPLHF. CDR3 coding DNA: TGTGCCTGGGCCTCGCCTGAGGGACTCCATAATTCACCCCTCCACTTT.

This clone has a handful of counts. The chain joins TRBV6-2 or TRBV6-3 to TRBJ1-6; 8 positions match TRBD1. Germline V gene data show CDR1 as MNHEY and CDR2 as SVGEGT. J was trimmed by 9 bases and V by 6 bases; bases with no gene match: 4. CDR3 length: 13 amino acids. The DNA of the CDR3 is TGTGCCAGCAGCCTCAGGGGGCTTTCACCCCTCCACTTT. Its protein product is CASSLRGLSPLHF.

In its sample, this clone was seen once. The chain carries TRBV30 and TRBJ1-1; D gene unclear. V was trimmed by 4 bases and J by 1 base, leaving 7 bases between them. The CDR3 is 12 amino acids. Germline CDR1 GTSNPN, CDR2 SVGIG (reference sequence). This CDR3 reads CAWKRKNTEAFF. The CDR3 DNA reads as TGTGCCTGGAAGAGAAAGAACACTGAAGCTTTCTTT.

The table lists this clone with many counts. This chain links TRBV6-5 with TRBJ1-1; 9 positions match TRBD1. Germline V gene lookup returns CDR1 MNHEY and CDR2 SVGAGI. The CDR3 runs 12 residues. Trimming cost V 7 bases and J 8 bases; bases outside gene matches: 5. CDR3 in DNA: TGTGCCAGCAAAGGGGACAGGGTCGAAGCTTTCTTT. Encoded protein: CASKGDRVEAFF.

The chain couples TRBV3-1 (or the pseudogene TRBV3-2) to TRBJ1-1; maybe TRBD1 (6 bases). Trimming left V 3 bases short and J 2 bases short, with 13 bases between. This CDR3 spans 15 amino acids. Germline V gene lookup returns CDR1 LGHDT and CDR2 YNNKEL (reference sequence). CDR3 in DNA: TGTGCCAGCAGCCAGAAATGGACAGACAACACTGAAGCTTTCTTT. It specifies CASSQKWTDNTEAFF.

The gene calls are TRBV7-8 and TRBJ1-3; unclear D gene. Deletions cut 1 base from V and 3 bases from J, with 16 bases between. Per germline, CDR1 SGHVS and CDR2 FQNEAQ. The CDR3 extends over 17 amino acids. This CDR3 reads CASSLVAPGWLGNTIYF. CDR3 DNA: TGTGCCAGCAGCTTAGTTGCCCCCGGGTGGCTTGGAAACACCATATATTTT.

This clone has just one count. The rearrangement uses TRBV9 and TRBJ1-6; weak D call: TRBD1 (5 bases). There are 16 residues in the CDR3. Per germline, CDR1 SGDLS and CDR2 YYNGEE. Trimming took 0 bases from V and 6 from J, leaving 13 bases between them. CDR3 bases: TGTGCCAGCAGCGTAGGGGGGGTGGTCGGTAATTCACCCCTCCACTTT. This sequence encodes CASSVGGVVGNSPLHF.

In this sample, this clone turned up once. The chain has TRBV12-3 or TRBV12-4 and TRBJ1-2; 7 bases match TRBD1. The CDR3 loop spans 13 amino acids. V gave up 2 bases and J gave up 7 bases; unmatched junction bases: 4. CDR3 sequence (DNA): TGTGCCAGCAGTTTATCCACAGGGGTTGGCTACACCTTC. As protein: CASSLSTGVGYTF.

V usage is TRBV3-1 (or the pseudogene TRBV3-2) and J usage is TRBJ1-5, with TRBD1 identical over 8 bases. CDR3 size: 14 residues. V lost 6 bases, J lost 6 bases, and 7 bases stayed unmatched. Germline loops: CDR1 LGHDT, CDR2 YNNKEL (reference sequence). The CDR3: CASRQTGGGQPQHF. The DNA of the CDR3 is TGTGCCAGCAGACAAACAGGGGGAGGTCAGCCCCAGCATTTT.

The genes are TRBV28 and TRBJ1-3, with D hard to call. V was cut by 3 bases and J by 4 bases, with 10 bases left in between. Germline V gene sequence: CDR1 MDHEN, CDR2 SYDVKM. The CDR3 runs to 14 residues. CDR3 protein: CASSFGGEGNTIYF. The CDR3 DNA sequence: TGTGCCAGCAGTTTCGGCGGGGAAGGAAACACCATATATTTT. Full variable domain (remainder filled in from reference TRBV28 and TRBJ1-3): DVKVTQSSRYLVKRTGEKVFLECVQDMDHENMFWYRQDPGLGLRLIYFSYDVKMKEKGDIPEGYSVSREKKERFSLILESASTNQTSMYLCASSFGGEGNTIYFGEGSWLTVV.

V is TRBV5-1 and J is TRBJ1-2; TRBD1 agrees at 8 bases. The V gene's germline CDR1 is SGHRS and CDR2 YFSETQ. V shed 3 bases, J shed 6 bases, and the junction held 16 bases outside the gene matches. The CDR3 length is 17 residues. CDR3 in DNA: TGCGCCAGCAGCTCCCCGACCGGATCAGACAGGGGTCATGGCTACACCTTC. It codes for CASSSPTGSDRGHGYTF. The full variable domain, in which reference TRBV5-1 and TRBJ1-2 provide the parts outside the CDR3, is KAGVTQTPRYLIKTRGQQVTLSCSPISGHRSVSWYQQTPGQGLQFLFEYFSETQRNKGNFPGRFSGRQFSNSRSEMNVSTLELGDSALYLCASSSPTGSDRGHGYTFGSGTRLTVV.

This clone has only a few counts. V and J are TRBV4-1 and TRBJ1-2; 9 nucleotides line up with TRBD1. CDR3 length equals 12 residues. Unmatched junction bases numbered 7, after V lost 10 bases and J lost 7 bases. Germline V lookup: CDR1 MGHRA, CDR2 YSYEKL. This CDR3 reads CANSGTGSGYTF. CDR3 DNA sequence: TGCGCCAATTCCGGGACAGGGAGTGGCTACACCTTC.

The rearrangement links TRBV5-1 to TRBJ2-3; the D gene is possibly TRBD1 (5 bases). CDR1 SGHRS and CDR2 YFSETQ come from the germline V gene. The CDR3 runs 14 residues. V gave up 2 bases and J gave up 6 bases, with 13 bases separating them. The CDR3 DNA reads as TGCGCCAGCAGCTTCGGCAGGGAAACCGATACGCAGTATTTT. Encoded protein: CASSFGRETDTQYF.

This clone has just a few counts. The rearrangement joins TRBV5-1 to TRBJ2-7; perhaps TRBD2 as D (6 bases). V gave up 4 bases and J gave up 5 bases, with 16 bases separating them. The CDR3 is 14 amino acids. Germline lookup yields CDR1 SGHRS and CDR2 YFSETQ. In DNA, the CDR3 is TGCGCCAGCAGCCCCGGAGGGCGCCTAAACGAGCAGTACTTC. Its translation: CASSPGGRLNEQYF.

V gene TRBV4-3 combines with J gene TRBJ2-7; D might be TRBD1 (6 bases). The CDR3 is 16 residues long. Germline values: CDR1 LGHNA, CDR2 YSLEER. V lost 4 bases and J lost 0, with 16 bases in between. The CDR3: CASSRSYDRSSYEQYF. The CDR3 coding sequence is TGCGCCAGCAGCCGAAGCTACGACAGGAGCTCCTACGAGCAGTACTTC.

This rearrangement joins TRBV19 to TRBJ2-1; D call uncertain. V was pared by 4 bases and J by 6 bases, with 7 bases between. Germline CDR1 is LNHDA and CDR2 is SQIVND (reference sequence). The CDR3 length is 12 residues. CDR3 coding DNA: TGTGCCAGTAGTACCGAGGTCAATGAGCAGTTCTTC. Translation gives CASSTEVNEQFF.

The chain combines TRBV10-1 with TRBJ2-3; 8 bases are shared with TRBD1. The germline V gene has CDR1 WNHNN and CDR2 SYGVQD (reference sequence). J lost 5 bases, V lost 3 bases, and 10 bases had no gene match. The CDR3 runs to 16 residues. The CDR3 sequence is CASSDPAGGKGDTQYF. For the CDR3, the DNA is TGCGCCAGCAGTGATCCGGCAGGGGGCAAAGGAGATACGCAGTATTTT.

The chain recombines TRBV29-1 with TRBJ2-7, with 8 positions matching TRBD2. V dropped 7 bases and J dropped 6; count of bases not matched to a gene: 8. CDR1 and CDR2 from the germline V gene are SQVTM and ANQGSEA. This CDR3 contains 12 residues. CDR3 residues: CSASNGGGEQYF. Here the CDR3 DNA reads TGCAGCGCCTCGAACGGGGGGGGCGAGCAGTACTTC.

The V call is TRBV14, the J call TRBJ1-3; no clear D. There are 15 residues in the CDR3. CDR1 is SGHDN, CDR2 FVKESK, per germline. Trimming shortened V by 1 base and J by 0 bases, and 7 bases separated the two germline ends. CDR3 amino acids: CASSQAHISGNTIYF. In DNA, the CDR3 is TGTGCCAGCAGCCAAGCTCACATCTCTGGAAACACCATATATTTT.

The CDR3 loop reads CAISTTSGEETQYF. CDR3 sequence (DNA): TGTGCCATCAGTACCACTAGCGGCGAAGAGACCCAGTACTTC. The chain uses TRBV10-3 and TRBJ2-5; TRBD2 matches 8 bases. The CDR3 sequence is 14 residues long. Germline CDR1 and CDR2: ENHRY and SYGVKD. V was pared by 5 bases and J by 3 bases, with 5 bases of the junction left unmatched.

The J gene is TRBJ1-2, the V gene TRBV2; unclear D gene. The germline gives CDR1 SNHLY, CDR2 FYNNEI. The CDR3 consists of 10 residues. The V end was cut by 10 bases, the J end by 10 bases, with 13 bases between. CDR3 DNA: TGTGCCACCCGGGCCGGGGACTACACCTTC. Its protein product is CATRAGDYTF.

The chain links TRBV7-2 to TRBJ2-7, with D possibly matching TRBD1 (6 bases). Germline loops: CDR1 SGHTA, CDR2 FQGNSA. V was clipped by 5 bases and J by 4 bases, with 15 bases between them. The CDR3 is made up of 14 amino acids. CDR3 nucleotides: TGTGCCAGCAGCAAGATCGAGGGGGTGTACGAGCAGTACTTC. Translation: CASSKIEGVYEQYF.

The rearrangement joins TRBV6-2 or TRBV6-3 to TRBJ1-6; TRBD1 matches 8 bases. The V and J ends lost 5 bases and 10 bases, in that order; junction bases with no gene match: 7. Germline CDR1 and CDR2: MNHEY and SVGEGT. The CDR3 runs to 14 residues. As DNA, the CDR3 is TGTGCCAGCAGTCTTGGACAGGGTGGATCACCCCTCCACTTT. Encoded protein: CASSLGQGGSPLHF.

This rearrangement joins TRBV5-5 to TRBJ2-5, with D hard to call. The CDR3 is 16 amino acids. V was clipped by 1 base and J by 2 bases, with 15 bases between them. Germline V gives CDR1 SGHKS, CDR2 YYEKEE (reference sequence). The CDR3 DNA is TGTGCCAGCAGCTTGTCATCTAATCTCAAACAAGAGACCCAGTACTTC. Its protein is CASSLSSNLKQETQYF.